The clone carrying this T cell receptor beta chain was seen a few times. Libraries were prepared by immunoSEQ multiplex PCR; TCRdb keeps only in-frame clonotypes and omits some of them. The data contain about 34,000 clones, over 85% of them singletons. The data were taken from a study of T cell changes during pregnancy in multiple sclerosis. J gave up 4 bases and V 5 bases, and 11 bases lay outside the gene matches. This CDR3 is 16 amino acids long. Germline V gene data show CDR1 as LGHNA and CDR2 as YSLEER. The sequenced sample was CD8+ T cells from peripheral blood mononuclear cells, obtained in the third trimester of pregnancy. The clonotype comes from a female donor with multiple sclerosis, enrolled in a pregnancy study. The J gene is TRBJ2-7, the V gene TRBV4-3; 10 bases are a match to TRBD1. CDR3 residues: CASSFSGTGETYEQYF. DNA of the CDR3: TGCGCCAGCAGCTTCTCCGGGACAGGGGAGACGTACGAGCAGTACTTC.